These T cell receptor beta chains were read from a single sample in a study of CD8 T cells in ankylosing spondylitis. TCRdb recomputed calls from the 5' RACE reads with MiXCR, one row per CDR3 protein. The sample records under 450,000 distinct CDR3 sequences, approximately 22% being singletons. The sequencing input was blood, either unsorted or a sorted T cell fraction (not recorded which). These receptor sequences come from a male donor with ankylosing spondylitis or in good health (not recorded which). CDR3s include the opening cysteine and the closing phenylalanine or tryptophan.

V gene: TRBV20-1
J gene: TRBJ2-3
CDR3 protein: CSARDLAGGPDTQYF

V gene: TRBV12-3/TRBV12-4
J gene: TRBJ2-1
CDR3 protein: CASVRDREFF

V gene: TRBV9
J gene: TRBJ2-2
CDR3 protein: CASSVRPGHLNTGELFF

V gene: TRBV12-3/TRBV12-4
J gene: TRBJ2-1
CDR3 protein: CASSTGGAAYNEQFF

V gene: TRBV29-1
J gene: TRBJ1-1
CDR3 protein: CSVAGVAGAAGTEAFF

V gene: TRBV9
J gene: TRBJ2-7
CDR3 protein: CASSVEGLTEQYF

V gene: TRBV29-1
J gene: TRBJ2-5
CDR3 protein: CSMETSGYRTQYF

V gene: TRBV11-2
J gene: TRBJ2-7
CDR3 protein: CASSLGGRVREQYF

V gene: TRBV29-1
J gene: TRBJ2-1
CDR3 protein: CSVGGGNEQFF

V gene: TRBV4-1
J gene: TRBJ2-1
CDR3 protein: CASSRVGDNEQFF

V gene: TRBV11-2
J gene: TRBJ2-3
CDR3 protein: CASSSTIGGSTDTQYF

V gene: TRBV9
J gene: TRBJ2-7
CDR3 protein: CASSVEAGGYEQYF

V gene: TRBV29-1
J gene: TRBJ2-2
CDR3 protein: CSVYLAGGTGELFF

V gene: TRBV9
J gene: TRBJ2-5
CDR3 protein: CASSHSQTQETQYF

V gene: TRBV4-2
J gene: TRBJ2-1
CDR3 protein: CASSQDPSTSGGPHNEQFF